A single sample gave rise to the 15 T cell receptor beta chains below, sequenced in a study of post-analysis software for immune sequencing data. Findings of the study overall: Controls had lower frequencies than patients of about 5 TRBV segments, which included TRBV5-6, TRBV5-1 and TRBV20-1.

No antigen is known for these receptors. Sequencing libraries made from TCR beta cDNA carried unique molecular identifiers. TCRdb re-called the PCR reads through MiXCR, storing one row per CDR3 protein. The table has hundreds of thousands of distinct CDR3 sequences, over 45% seen once. The material sequenced was blood. The origin of the receptors is a girl aged 2-9 years with multiple sclerosis.

The V and J genes are TRBV27 and TRBJ1-1, with 7 bases identical to TRBD1. The CDR3 spans 16 residues. Germline V CDR1 and CDR2: MNHEY, SMNVEV (reference sequence). With 1 base clipped from V and 5 bases from J, the junction kept 10 bases outside the gene matches. The CDR3 region has the DNA TGTGCCAGCAGTTTATGGTTGGGCAGGGGGTTGACTGAAGCTTTCTTT. It encodes CASSLWLGRGLTEAFF.

CDR3 protein: CASSQRTGTINEQFF. The CDR3 nucleotides read TGCGCCAGCAGCCAACGCACCGGGACTATAAATGAGCAGTTCTTC. V is TRBV4-3 and J is TRBJ2-1, with TRBD2 matching over 7 bases. The germline CDR1 and CDR2 sequences are LGHNA and YSLEER. V lost 2 bases and J lost 7; bases outside the gene matches: 8. This CDR3 contains 15 residues.

A remark on this clonotype: The junction departs from germline at one end; a sequencing error may be responsible. The V gene is TRBV30, the J gene TRBJ2-7; D is perhaps TRBD2 (5 bases). Germline loops: CDR1 GTSNPN, CDR2 SVGIG (reference sequence). CDR3 length equals 12 residues. CDR3 coding DNA: TGCGCCTGGGGAGTGGGCAGCCACGAGCAGTACTTC. Protein sequence: CAWGVGSHEQYF.

The V and J genes are TRBV6-5 and TRBJ1-2; 9 nucleotides align to TRBD1. The CDR3 is made up of 15 amino acids. CDR1 is MNHEY, CDR2 SVGAGI, per germline. J gave up 4 bases and V 0 bases, and 3 bases lay outside the gene matches. CDR3 region: CASSYSGTGLYGYTF. CDR3 DNA: TGTGCCAGCAGTTACTCCGGGACAGGGCTCTATGGCTACACCTTC.

As regards this clonotype: The germline gene is not matched at one end of the junction; a read error may be the cause. V usage is TRBV29-1 and J usage is TRBJ2-1, with 12 bases aligning to TRBD2. Germline assignment: CDR1 SQVTM and CDR2 ANQGSEA. CDR3 size: 15 residues. CDR3 sequence (DNA): TGCAACGTTGAATTTAGACTAGCGGGAGTTCATGAGCAGTTCTTC. Its translation: CNVEFRLAGVHEQFF.

In the case of this clonotype: This sequence may be a read error, since a much larger clone differs from it by one base. The V call is TRBV10-3, the J call TRBJ2-7; 8 bases are a match to TRBD2. The end of the DNA fits TRBJ2-5 better, so the J call may be wrong. Germline loops: CDR1 ENHRY, CDR2 SYGVKD. The CDR3 consists of 12 residues. CDR3: CAISVAGGTQYF. In DNA form, the CDR3 reads TGTGCCATCAGCGTCGCGGGAGGGACCCAGTACTTC.

This clonotype was counted between two and nine times. The rearrangement joins TRBV7-2 to TRBJ2-1, with D perhaps TRBD1 (6 bases). Germline V gene sequence: CDR1 SGHTA, CDR2 FQGNSA. The CDR3 totals 13 residues. The germline V and J ends were trimmed by 5 bases and 12 bases, with 17 bases remaining between them. CDR3 sequence (DNA): TGTGCCAGCAGCGAGAACACCGGGACACGGCAGTTCTTC. Residues: CASSENTGTRQFF.

CDR3 sequence: CASSLGRAGSTDTQYF. The CDR3 coding sequence is TGTGCCAGCAGCTTAGGGAGGGCGGGGAGCACAGATACGCAGTATTTT. The gene calls are TRBV7-2 and TRBJ2-3; D may be TRBD2 (6 bases). Looked up from germline, CDR1 is SGHTA and CDR2 is FQGNSA. V was cut by 1 base and J by 0 bases, with 11 bases left in between. CDR3 size: 16 residues.

This chain links TRBV5-6 with TRBJ1-2; D ambiguous. V lost 1 base and J 2 bases, leaving 9 bases between the germline ends. This CDR3 contains 14 residues. Germline CDR1 and CDR2: SGHDT and YYEEEE. CDR3 DNA: TGTGCCAGCAGCTTGACGCCCGTCAACTATGGCTACACCTTC. Its protein product is CASSLTPVNYGYTF.

The rearrangement joins TRBV20-1 to TRBJ1-5; 8 nucleotides agree with TRBD1. Germline-derived CDR1 and CDR2 are DFQATT and SNEGSKA (reference sequence). This CDR3 comprises 14 residues. The V segment lost 3 bases and the J segment 7 bases; nucleotides outside the gene matches: 8. CDR3 protein: CSARAGGANQPQHF. The DNA of the CDR3 is TGCAGTGCTAGGGCAGGGGGCGCGAACCAGCCCCAGCATTTT.

This CDR3 is CATRIAGYTDTQYF. DNA of the CDR3: TGTGCCACCCGAATAGCGGGGTACACAGATACGCAGTATTTT. The chain combines TRBV15 with TRBJ2-3; 8 bases fit TRBD2. Per germline, CDR1 LNHNV and CDR2 YYDKDF (reference sequence). The CDR3 totals 14 residues. V gave up 8 bases and J gave up 2 bases; unmatched junction bases: 6.

This chain joins TRBV11-2 and TRBJ2-4, with D tentatively TRBD1 (6 bases). The CDR3 sequence is 15 residues long. Deletions cut 1 base from V and 8 bases from J, with 15 bases between. Germline lookup yields CDR1 SGHAT and CDR2 FQNNGV. CDR3 sequence reads: CASSLGTQGSDIQYF. In DNA, the CDR3 is TGTGCCAGCAGCTTAGGGACCCAGGGGAGTGACATTCAGTACTTC.

V usage is TRBV28 and J usage is TRBJ1-1; 7 bases line up with TRBD1. This CDR3 has 14 residues. The germline V gene encodes CDR1 MDHEN and CDR2 SYDVKM. V gave up 4 bases and J gave up 1 base; unmatched junction bases: 3. The CDR3 loop reads CASSCRGANTEAFF. CDR3 in DNA: TGTGCCAGCAGTTGCAGGGGGGCGAACACTGAAGCTTTCTTT.

This clonotype appeared once. The chain links TRBV10-3 to TRBJ1-5; 7 nucleotides line up with TRBD1. This CDR3 has 15 residues. With 5 bases clipped from V and 0 bases from J, the junction kept 4 bases outside the gene matches. Looked up from germline, CDR1 is ENHRY and CDR2 is SYGVKD. Written as DNA, the CDR3 is TGTGCCATCAGTCCAGGGACAGATAGCAATCAGCCCCAGCATTTT. This codes for CAISPGTDSNQPQHF.

This clonotype was recorded many times. The chain carries TRBV5-1 and TRBJ2-3; D perhaps matches TRBD2 (5 bases). The V gene's germline CDR1 is SGHRS and CDR2 YFSETQ. The ends were cut back, 5 bases at V and 5 bases at J, with 6 bases in the middle. CDR3 size: 11 residues. In DNA form, the CDR3 reads TGCGCCAGCAGTAGCGTAGATACGCAGTATTTT. Its protein is CASSSVDTQYF.